The present TCR beta chain was sequenced within a study of T cell responses to AZD1222 COVID-19 vaccine. Assay: immunoSEQ multiplex PCR; the TCRdb copy retains only in-frame clones and omits some. This table holds about 56,000 clones, 70% to 90% found once. The V and J ends lost 6 bases and 4 bases respectively, with 7 bases between them. Germline V gene data show CDR1 as MNHEY and CDR2 as SVGAGI. The CDR3 contains 12 residues. On this clone itself: Its target is not known.

Study findings and constraints: Clonal diversity was possibly underestimated, and white British individuals and females predominated among donors. Of the AZD1222 recipients, only 5 or 6 were seropositive at baseline.

Sample: peripheral blood, taken 28 days after the second AZD1222 dose. V and J are TRBV6-5 and TRBJ2-1; D is ambiguous. The TCR sequence derives from an adult who received the AZD1222 COVID-19 vaccine. The chain's CDR3 is CASRSAYNEQFF. CDR3 nucleotides: TGTGCCAGCAGGTCAGCATACAATGAGCAGTTCTTC.